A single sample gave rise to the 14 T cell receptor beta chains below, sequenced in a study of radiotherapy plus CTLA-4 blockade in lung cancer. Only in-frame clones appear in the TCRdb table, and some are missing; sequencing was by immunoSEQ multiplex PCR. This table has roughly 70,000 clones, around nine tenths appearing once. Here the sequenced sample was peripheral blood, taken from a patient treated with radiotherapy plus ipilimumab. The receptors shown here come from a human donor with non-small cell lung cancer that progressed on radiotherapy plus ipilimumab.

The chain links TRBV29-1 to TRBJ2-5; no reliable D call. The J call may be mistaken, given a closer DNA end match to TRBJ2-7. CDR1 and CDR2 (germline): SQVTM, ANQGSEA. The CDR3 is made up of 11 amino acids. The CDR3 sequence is CSAKQGYEQYF. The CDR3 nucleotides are TGCAGCGCTAAACAAGGGTACGAGCAGTACTTC.

In nucleotides, the CDR3 is TGTGCCAGCAGTAAGACAGGGGTTGGTGTACGCACTGAAGCTTTCTTT. Protein sequence: CASSKTGVGVRTEAFF. The chain is built from TRBV28 and TRBJ1-1; TRBD1 matches at 8 bases. The junction had 12 bases not matched to a gene; V was cut back by 5 bases and J by 4 bases. This CDR3 region has 16 residues. Germline V gives CDR1 MDHEN, CDR2 SYDVKM.

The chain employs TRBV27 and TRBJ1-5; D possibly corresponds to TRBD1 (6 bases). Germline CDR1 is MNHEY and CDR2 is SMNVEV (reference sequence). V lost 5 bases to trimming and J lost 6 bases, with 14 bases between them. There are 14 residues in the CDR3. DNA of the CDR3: TGTGCCAGCAGTCTACTGACAGGCACTCAGCCCCAGCATTTT. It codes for CASSLLTGTQPQHF.

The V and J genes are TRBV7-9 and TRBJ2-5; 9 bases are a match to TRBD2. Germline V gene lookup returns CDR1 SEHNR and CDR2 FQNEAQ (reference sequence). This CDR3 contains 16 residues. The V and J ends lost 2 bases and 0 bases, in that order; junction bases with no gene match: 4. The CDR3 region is CASSLLAGPYQETQYF. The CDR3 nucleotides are TGTGCCAGCAGCTTACTAGCGGGACCGTACCAAGAGACCCAGTACTTC.

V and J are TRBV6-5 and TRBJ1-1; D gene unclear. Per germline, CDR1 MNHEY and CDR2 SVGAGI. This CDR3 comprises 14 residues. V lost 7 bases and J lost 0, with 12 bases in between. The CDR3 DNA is TGTGCCAGCACAGGCGGATCCATGAACACTGAAGCTTTCTTT. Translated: CASTGGSMNTEAFF.

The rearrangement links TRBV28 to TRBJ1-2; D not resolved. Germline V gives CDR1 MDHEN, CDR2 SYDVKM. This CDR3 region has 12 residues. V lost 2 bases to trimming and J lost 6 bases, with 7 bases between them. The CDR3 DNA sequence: TGTGCCAGCAGTTTACAGTTCGATGGCTACACCTTC. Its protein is CASSLQFDGYTF.

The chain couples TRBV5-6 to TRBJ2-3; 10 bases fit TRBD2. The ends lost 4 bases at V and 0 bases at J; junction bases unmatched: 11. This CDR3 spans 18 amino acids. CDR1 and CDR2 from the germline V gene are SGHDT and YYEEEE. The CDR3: CASSSTGTSAPSTDTQYF. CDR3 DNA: TGTGCCAGCAGCAGCACCGGGACTAGCGCCCCTAGCACAGATACGCAGTATTTT.

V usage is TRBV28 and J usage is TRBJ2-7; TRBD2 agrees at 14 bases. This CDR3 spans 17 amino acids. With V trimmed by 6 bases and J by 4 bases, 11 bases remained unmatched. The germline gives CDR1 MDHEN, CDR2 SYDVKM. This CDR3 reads CASSSPRTSGRRYEQYF. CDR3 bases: TGTGCCAGCAGCTCCCCTCGGACTAGCGGGAGGCGGTACGAGCAGTACTTC.

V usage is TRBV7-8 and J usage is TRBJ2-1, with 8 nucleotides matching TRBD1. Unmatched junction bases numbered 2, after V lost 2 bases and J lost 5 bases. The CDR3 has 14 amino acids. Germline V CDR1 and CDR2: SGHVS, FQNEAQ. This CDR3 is CASSLRDRNNEQFF. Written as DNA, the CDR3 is TGTGCCAGCAGCTTAAGGGACAGGAACAATGAGCAGTTCTTC.

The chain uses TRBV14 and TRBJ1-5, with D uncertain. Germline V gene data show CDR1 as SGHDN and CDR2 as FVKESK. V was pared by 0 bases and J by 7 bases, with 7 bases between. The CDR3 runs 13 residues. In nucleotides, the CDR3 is TGTGCCAGCAGCCAAGATTTTACGCAGCCCCAGCATTTT. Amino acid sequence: CASSQDFTQPQHF.

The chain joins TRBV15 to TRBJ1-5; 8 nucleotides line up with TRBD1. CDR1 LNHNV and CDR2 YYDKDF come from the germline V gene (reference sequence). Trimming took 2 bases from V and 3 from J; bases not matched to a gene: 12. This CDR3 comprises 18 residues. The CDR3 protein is CATSRPLGAGGFNQPQHF. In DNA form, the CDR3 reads TGTGCCACCAGCAGACCCCTCGGGGCAGGGGGCTTCAATCAGCCCCAGCATTTT. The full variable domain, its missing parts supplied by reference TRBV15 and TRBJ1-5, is DAMVIQNPRYQVTQFGKPVTLSCSQTLNHNVMYWYQQKSSQAPKLLFHYYDKDFNNEADTPDNFQSRRPNTSFCFLDIRSPGLGDTAMYLCATSRPLGAGGFNQPQHFGDGTRLSIL.

The chain's CDR3 is CASNQQIYQPQHF. CDR3 DNA: TGTGCCAGCAACCAGCAGATCTATCAGCCCCAGCATTTT. The chain has TRBV6-1 and TRBJ1-5; no clear D gene. V dropped 7 bases and J dropped 5 bases, with 12 bases sitting between them. Germline lookup yields CDR1 MNHNS and CDR2 SASEGT. This CDR3 region has 13 residues.

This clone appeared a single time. The CDR3 DNA sequence: TGTGCCAGCAGTTTCCGCGGACTGTACAACACCGGGGAGCTGTTTTTT. It codes for CASSFRGLYNTGELFF. V and J are TRBV28 and TRBJ2-2; maybe TRBD2 (5 bases). The CDR3 totals 16 residues. V was clipped by 3 bases and J by 2 bases, with 13 bases between them. Germline V lookup: CDR1 MDHEN, CDR2 SYDVKM.

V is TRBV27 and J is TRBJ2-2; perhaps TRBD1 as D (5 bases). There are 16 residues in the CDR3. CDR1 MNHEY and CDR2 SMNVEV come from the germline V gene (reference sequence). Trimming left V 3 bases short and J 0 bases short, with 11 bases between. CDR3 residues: CASSFLSGSNTGELFF. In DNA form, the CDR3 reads TGTGCCAGCAGTTTTCTGTCAGGGTCGAACACCGGGGAGCTGTTTTTT.